Described below is a single TCR beta chain sequence and its context. The antigen remains undetermined. Patients between 18 and 65 years old had hyperthyroidism, newly diagnosed and lasting under 2 months. Diagnostic assessment was based on clinical symptoms, serum thyroxine and TRAb, thyroid ultrasound and orbital computed tomography. The data derive from a study of T cells in Graves' hyperthyroidism and ophthalmopathy. General study points: The model identified upcoming ophthalmopathy a median approximately 6.4 months ahead of onset. From stable hyperthyroidism, ophthalmopathy was set apart by a 13 V-J model.

RNA transcripts provided the source from which TCR beta CDR3 regions were amplified. The HTBI primer set was used in a first-round RT-PCR of the TCR CDR3. From the multiplex PCR reads, TCRdb called clonotypes with MiXCR, one entry per CDR3 protein. The sample contains hundreds of thousands of distinct CDR3 sequences, around 15% of which appear only once. The sequence derives from a woman aged 25-40 years with Graves' hyperthyroidism. Sequenced: blood.

CDR3 protein: CASSDGGDTGELFF. CDR3 nucleotides: TGTGCCAGCAGTGACGGGGGCGACACCGGGGAGCTGTTTTTT. This chain links TRBV6-4 with TRBJ2-2, with a weak D call TRBD1 (6 bases). V was cut by 2 bases and J by 3 bases, with 7 bases left in between. The CDR3 has 14 residues. CDR1 and CDR2 (germline): MRHNA, SNTAGT.